Below, one T cell receptor beta chain is given with its context. The entry originates in a study of blood T cell repertoires in COVID-19. Study details: In each case, the material was cDNA or gDNA derived from T cells, B-cell-depleted T cells, or PBMCs.

In the authors' workflow: By means of reference gene primer amplification, nucleated cell counts were estimated. Generated by immunoSEQ multiplex PCR, the TCRdb table keeps only in-frame clones and is missing some. That table furnishes V, J and clone size, whereas the DNA furnished D and trimming. The sample records approximately 75,000 clones, 70% to 90% being singletons. Trimming left V 10 bases short and J 6 bases short, with 11 bases between. The CDR3 runs to 11 residues. CDR1 and CDR2 (germline): WSHSY, SAAADI. Sequencing used peripheral blood. The receptor's source is a man aged 45 to 65 with acute or convalescent COVID-19. The rearrangement joins TRBV10-2 to TRBJ2-3, with D unclear. The DNA for the CDR3 is TGCGCCACCCAACTTCGGGATACGCAGTATTTT. Translated: CATQLRDTQYF.